This entry lists 13 T cell receptor beta chains sequenced from one sample in a study of CD8 T cells in Susac syndrome. An input of 0.5 to 1 ug of RNA was subjected to reverse transcription using random hexamers. TCRdb passed the immunoSEQ multiplex PCR reads through MiXCR, listing each CDR3 protein once. The table records some 77,000 distinct CDR3 sequences, approximately 93% of them present only once. The sequenced sample consisted of CD4+ T cells from PBMCs. The receptors come from a human donor with Susac syndrome.

This chain joins TRBV28 and TRBJ1-2, with 10 bases aligning to TRBD1. In germline, CDR1 is MDHEN, CDR2 SYDVKM. The CDR3 consists of 13 residues. V lost 8 bases to trimming and J lost 7 bases; unmatched junction nucleotides: 7. The DNA for the CDR3 is TGTGCCAGCCGAGACAGGGGGCGCGGTGGCTACACCTTC. Its translation is CASRDRGRGGYTF.

Here the CDR3 reads CASSQSQGFSYEQYF. The CDR3 coding sequence is TGTGCCAGCTCACAATCACAGGGATTCTCCTACGAGCAGTACTTC. V usage is TRBV18 and J usage is TRBJ2-7; D might be TRBD1 (6 bases). Germline assignment: CDR1 KGHSH and CDR2 LQKENI. V was cut by 4 bases and J by 0 bases, with 13 bases left in between. CDR3 length: 15 amino acids.

This clonotype occurred a few times. The V call is TRBV6-1, the J call TRBJ1-2; 10 nucleotides agree with TRBD1. The junction had 17 bases not matched to a gene; V was cut back by 6 bases and J by 4 bases. This CDR3 is built from 18 residues. Germline lookup yields CDR1 MNHNS and CDR2 SASEGT. In DNA, the CDR3 is TGTGCCAGCAGAGACGGCCGGGACAGGGGACGGCAGGCCTATGGCTACACCTTC. The encoded protein is CASRDGRDRGRQAYGYTF.

The gene calls are TRBV27 and TRBJ1-5, with D tentatively TRBD1 (6 bases). Trimming shortened V by 1 base and J by 7 bases, and 11 bases separated the two germline ends. Germline V gives CDR1 MNHEY, CDR2 SMNVEV (reference sequence). This CDR3 spans 14 amino acids. CDR3 loop: CASSLFLGGQPQHF. The CDR3 DNA reads TGTGCCAGCAGTTTATTTTTGGGGGGCCAGCCCCAGCATTTT.

This chain links TRBV6-2 or TRBV6-3 with TRBJ2-2; TRBD2 matches 16 bases. CDR1 and CDR2 from the germline V gene are MNHEY and SVGEGT. The CDR3 covers 21 residues. The V gene end was trimmed by 4 bases and the J gene end by 3 bases; junction bases not matched to a gene: 14. CDR3 bases: TGTGCCAGCAGTTTCCGCGGTTCCGGGACTAGCGGGGGGGCGGACACCGGGGAGCTGTTTTTT. This sequence encodes CASSFRGSGTSGGADTGELFF.

Only a few counts were recorded for this clonotype. V gene TRBV5-1 combines with J gene TRBJ2-3; D perhaps matches TRBD2 (6 bases). Germline CDR1 SGHRS, CDR2 YFSETQ. The CDR3 consists of 15 residues. V was pared by 0 bases and J by 4 bases, with 12 bases between. Here the CDR3 reads CASSLGGEGADTQYF. The CDR3 DNA reads TGCGCCAGCAGCTTGGGCGGGGAAGGAGCAGATACGCAGTATTTT.

V is TRBV12-3 or TRBV12-4 and J is TRBJ1-4, with D unresolved. CDR3 size: 14 residues. V lost 6 bases, J lost 7 bases, and 15 bases lay in between. CDR3 region: CASSPIGVSEKLFF. The CDR3 DNA reads TGTGCCAGCAGCCCGATTGGCGTTAGTGAAAAACTGTTTTTT.

This clonotype turned up a few times. The chain recombines TRBV7-2 with TRBJ2-2; no clear D gene. Between the trimmed V and J ends, which lost 5 bases and 5 bases, there was a span of 12 bases. The CDR3 has 14 amino acids. Germline V gene data show CDR1 as SGHTA and CDR2 as FQGNSA. CDR3 nucleotide sequence: TGTGCCAGCAGCCAGACATTGGGGACCGGGGAGCTGTTTTTT. Protein sequence: CASSQTLGTGELFF.

This clonotype was counted only a few times. This chain uses TRBV7-2 with TRBJ1-2; 10 nucleotides line up with TRBD1. This CDR3 is built from 14 residues. Germline V gene lookup returns CDR1 SGHTA and CDR2 FQGNSA. V lost 4 bases to trimming and J lost 7 bases; unmatched junction nucleotides: 6. As DNA, the CDR3 is TGTGCCAGCAGCTCCCGGGACAGGGGCAGTGGCTACACCTTC. Translated: CASSSRDRGSGYTF.

This chain links TRBV19 with TRBJ1-5; TRBD1 might be the D (5 bases). Looked up from germline, CDR1 is LNHDA and CDR2 is SQIVND (reference sequence). The germline V and J ends were trimmed by 6 bases and 0 bases, with 9 bases remaining between them. This CDR3 region has 14 residues. The CDR3 here is CASSNRFSNQPQHF. The CDR3 DNA follows: TGTGCCAGTAGCAACAGGTTTAGCAATCAGCCCCAGCATTTT.

This sequence joins TRBV7-8 and TRBJ2-3; TRBD2 agrees at 12 bases. The CDR3 totals 13 residues. The germline V gene encodes CDR1 SGHVS and CDR2 FQNEAQ. V was pared by 4 bases and J by 15 bases, with 8 bases of the junction left unmatched. The CDR3 coding sequence is TGTGCCAGCAGCTCAATACTAGCGGGGGGAGGTTATTTT. Its translation: CASSSILAGGGYF. Variable domain in full (rest from reference TRBV7-8 and TRBJ2-3): GAGVSQSPRYKVAKRGQDVALRCDPISGHVSLFWYQQALGQGPEFLTYFQNEAQLDKSGLPSDRFFAERPEGSVSTLKIQRTQQEDSAVYLCASSSILAGGGYFGPGTRLTVL.

The V and J genes are TRBV10-3 and TRBJ2-1; 9 bases are a match to TRBD1. With 0 bases clipped from V and 2 bases from J, the junction kept 8 bases outside the gene matches. The CDR3 extends over 18 amino acids. CDR1 and CDR2 (germline): ENHRY, SYGVKD. CDR3 residues: CAISESLFGTGTYNEQFF. In DNA, the CDR3 is TGTGCCATCAGTGAGTCCTTATTTGGGACAGGGACCTACAATGAGCAGTTCTTC.

V and J are TRBV6-2 or TRBV6-3 and TRBJ1-2; tentatively, D is TRBD1 (5 bases). CDR3 length: 16 amino acids. V lost 5 bases to trimming and J lost 2 bases, with 18 bases between them. Germline V lookup: CDR1 MNHEY, CDR2 SVGEGT. CDR3 sequence: CASSLLFDRPNYGYTF. The CDR3 DNA reads TGTGCCAGCAGTCTCCTCTTTGACAGACCCAACTATGGCTACACCTTC.